A selection of T cell receptor beta chains follows, all from one sample in a study of shared clonotypes between healthy human individuals. TCRdb's copy holds only in-frame clones and misses some; the assay was immunoSEQ multiplex PCR. Of 80,000 to 100,000 clones in the sample, approximately 75% were seen once. Sequenced sample: memory CD8+ T cells sorted from blood. These TCRs come from a man aged 25-45 years in good health. Each CDR3 is given with its conserved first and last residue. The D gene is left open where the match is weak. Size values are once, few and many counts, or a class for expanded clones, and some rows have none.

TGTGCCAGCACCTCGGAGAACCAAGAGACCCAGTACTTC,CASTSENQETQYF,.,TRBV6-5,.,TRBJ2-5
TGTGCCAGCAGTTTGATATTTAGGGAAGGAGATACGCAGTATTTT,CASSLIFREGDTQYF,.,TRBV28,.,TRBJ2-3
TGCGCCAGCGGCTCGGGGGCAGGCGATACGCAGTATTTT,CASGSGAGDTQYF,.,TRBV5-1,.,TRBJ2-3
TGTGCCAGCAGACAGGGGCTTAGCACTGAAGCTTTCTTT,CASRQGLSTEAFF,TRBD1,TRBV2,few,TRBJ1-1
TGCGCCAGCAGCTTTCGGACTAGCGGGAGCTACAATGAGCAGTTCTTC,CASSFRTSGSYNEQFF,TRBD2,TRBV4-1,.,TRBJ2-1
TGTGCCAGCAGCCAAACTACTAGCGGCCTTTACAATGAGCAGTTCTTC,CASSQTTSGLYNEQFF,TRBD2,TRBV14,.,TRBJ2-1
TGTGCCAGCAGTTCGGACACGTTATCCTCCGAGCAGTACTTC,CASSSDTLSSEQYF,.,TRBV11-2,few,TRBJ2-7
TGTGCCAGCAGTTCTCTATTGGGACAGGCAGACTATGGCTACACCTTC,CASSSLLGQADYGYTF,TRBD1,TRBV28,.,TRBJ1-2
TGTGCCAGCGGTAGAGATACCACAGATACGCAGTATTTT,CASGRDTTDTQYF,.,TRBV11-2,.,TRBJ2-3
TGTGCCAGCAGCACAGGACTAGCGGGAGATGAGCAGTTCTTC,CASSTGLAGDEQFF,TRBD2,TRBV7-9,.,TRBJ2-1
TGTGCCAGCAGTTTATCCGACGGATATGGCTACACCTTC,CASSLSDGYGYTF,.,TRBV27,.,TRBJ1-2
TGTGCCAGCTCACAACGAGGCACAGATACGCAGTATTTT,CASSQRGTDTQYF,.,TRBV18,once,TRBJ2-3
TGTGCCAGTAGTCTCCAGGGGGGTTGGGACTACGAGCAGTACTTC,CASSLQGGWDYEQYF,.,TRBV19,.,TRBJ2-7
TGTGCCAGCAGCAACCCCCCCCCAAGCTACGAGCAGTACTTC,CASSNPPPSYEQYF,.,TRBV5-4,few,TRBJ2-7
TGTGCCAGCAGCGTAACGATGGGGAATGAGCAGTTCTTC,CASSVTMGNEQFF,.,TRBV11-2,many,TRBJ2-1
TGTGCCAGCAGCACAGACAGTGTCTCGACCATATATTTT,CASSTDSVSTIYF,.,TRBV7-8,.,TRBJ1-3
TGTGCCAGTAGGGCCTTCGGTGAAGCTTTCTTT,CASRAFGEAFF,.,TRBV19,few,TRBJ1-1
TGTGCCAGCAGCTCCTTACTAGCGGGACTTTACGAGCAGTACTTC,CASSSLLAGLYEQYF,TRBD2,TRBV11-2,.,TRBJ2-7
TGTGCCAGCAGCTTAGGGGCGGGCGGTGGGCCGACCCAGTACTTC,CASSLGAGGGPTQYF,.,TRBV7-2,.,TRBJ2-5
TGTGCCAGCAGCCCGGAGACAGGGCACGAGCAGTACTTC,CASSPETGHEQYF,TRBD1,TRBV5-4,few,TRBJ2-7
TGCGCCAGCAGTGAGCGGGGGCGCACAGATACGCAGTATTTT,CASSERGRTDTQYF,.,TRBV10-2,.,TRBJ2-3
TGTGCCAGCAGCCCTTCCTATGGCTACACCTTC,CASSPSYGYTF,.,TRBV2,many,TRBJ1-2
TGTGCCAGCAGTCGGGACAGCTTAGCGGGAGTGCGAAATGAGCAGTTCTTC,CASSRDSLAGVRNEQFF,TRBD2,TRBV28,.,TRBJ2-1
TGTGCCAGCAGTCGACTAGCGGGGGCCAATGAGCAGTTCTTC,CASSRLAGANEQFF,TRBD2,TRBV6-5,.,TRBJ2-1
TGTGCCAGCAGCAAGATGGGACAGCTTCTCGGGGGAGAGCAGTACTTC,CASSKMGQLLGGEQYF,.,TRBV7-9,.,TRBJ2-7
TGTGCCAGTAGTATTTTAGCGGGGGGCCCAAATGAGCAGTTCTTC,CASSILAGGPNEQFF,TRBD2,TRBV19,.,TRBJ2-1
TGTGCCAGCAGCCACAGGGAAGGGATGGACTACGAGCAGTACTTC,CASSHREGMDYEQYF,.,TRBV28,.,TRBJ2-7